The 12 T cell receptor beta chains below were found in one sample sequenced in a study of radiotherapy plus CTLA-4 blockade in lung cancer. Measured with immunoSEQ multiplex PCR; TCRdb has only the in-frame clones, and not every one. The top ten clones hold 6.5% to 9.5% of a sample with about 31,000 clones, around 73% of them seen once. The sequencing here drew on peripheral blood, taken from a patient treated with radiotherapy plus ipilimumab. The receptors were gathered from a human donor with non-small cell lung cancer who had stable disease on radiotherapy plus ipilimumab.

V usage is TRBV10-3 and J usage is TRBJ1-1, with D hard to call. Germline V gives CDR1 ENHRY, CDR2 SYGVKD. This CDR3 has 12 residues. V lost 8 bases and J lost 0, with 7 bases in between. The CDR3 here is CAIARMNTEAFF. CDR3 nucleotide sequence: TGTGCCATCGCCAGAATGAACACTGAAGCTTTCTTT.

The V gene is TRBV25-1, the J gene TRBJ1-6, with D uncertain. V lost 4 bases and J lost 9, with 13 bases in between. Germline V gene sequence: CDR1 MGHDK, CDR2 SYGVNS. This CDR3 region has 14 residues. CDR3 nucleotide sequence: TGTGCCAGCAGTGTTTCGGGGAAAGCTTCACCCCTCCACTTT. It specifies CASSVSGKASPLHF.

The gene calls are TRBV6-6 and TRBJ1-2, with 7 positions matching TRBD1. The J segment lost 3 bases and the V segment lost 6 bases, leaving 7 bases of the junction unmatched. Germline V lookup: CDR1 MNHNY, CDR2 SVGAGI (reference sequence). The CDR3 has 14 amino acids. The CDR3 nucleotides are TGTGCCAGCAGGCCGACTACAGGGGACTATGGCTACACCTTC. It codes for CASRPTTGDYGYTF.

V and J are TRBV18 and TRBJ1-1, with 7 bases matching TRBD1. The CDR3 extends over 17 amino acids. The trim removed 3 bases at V and 4 bases at J, leaving 14 bases unmatched. Germline assignment: CDR1 KGHSH and CDR2 LQKENI. CDR3 sequence reads: CASSPPSGGGGSTEAFF. The CDR3 DNA reads TGTGCCAGCTCACCCCCATCAGGGGGAGGGGGAAGCACTGAAGCTTTCTTT.

This clone appeared a few times. The chain has TRBV6-5 and TRBJ1-1; possibly TRBD1 for D (6 bases). Between the trimmed V and J ends, which lost 8 bases and 0 bases, there was a span of 10 bases. This CDR3 comprises 13 residues. Germline V lookup: CDR1 MNHEY, CDR2 SVGAGI. CDR3 sequence: CASGGQLNTEAFF. The CDR3 nucleotides are TGTGCCAGCGGGGGACAACTGAACACTGAAGCTTTCTTT.

The chain couples TRBV28 to TRBJ2-7, with 11 bases fitting TRBD2. The V gene end was trimmed by 5 bases and the J gene end by 0 bases; junction bases not matched to a gene: 3. The CDR3 spans 15 residues. Germline CDR1 reads MDHEN; CDR2 reads SYDVKM. CDR3: CASSPGTSGSYEQYV. In nucleotides, the CDR3 is TGTGCCAGCAGTCCAGGGACTAGCGGCTCCTACGAGCAGTACGTC.

As to this clone: Its ends do not fully match the called genes, so a read error is possible. The same CDR3 is also encoded by other DNA sequences in this sample. This chain uses TRBV9 with TRBJ2-3, with D perhaps being TRBD1 or TRBD2 (5 bases each). The V gene's germline CDR1 is SGDLS and CDR2 YYNGEE. CDR3 length: 14 amino acids. The CDR3 is CASSFEGREDTQYF. For the CDR3, the DNA is TGTGCCAGCAGCTTTGAGGGACGGGAAGATACGCAGTACTTT.

The rearrangement joins TRBV15 to TRBJ2-3; D is unclear. Trimming removed 0 bases at V and 2 bases at J, with 3 bases between. The CDR3 totals 13 residues. Germline V gives CDR1 LNHNV, CDR2 YYDKDF (reference sequence). DNA for the CDR3: TGTGCCACCAGCAGAGACCACACAGATACGCAGTATTTT. Its protein is CATSRDHTDTQYF. The full variable domain, its missing parts supplied by reference TRBV15 and TRBJ2-3, is DAMVIQNPRYQVTQFGKPVTLSCSQTLNHNVMYWYQQKSSQAPKLLFHYYDKDFNNEADTPDNFQSRRPNTSFCFLDIRSPGLGDTAMYLCATSRDHTDTQYFGPGTRLTVL.

Here the CDR3 DNA reads TGTGCCAGCAGAGACGCCGGGACAGGGGGTCACGAGCAGTACGTC. Its translation is CASRDAGTGGHEQYV. The chain links TRBV6-1 to TRBJ2-7; 11 positions match TRBD1. Germline CDR1 reads MNHNS; CDR2 reads SASEGT. V dropped 6 bases and J dropped 5; count of bases not matched to a gene: 9. The CDR3 is 15 residues long.

This chain uses TRBV5-4 with TRBJ2-3, with D unclear. The CDR3 has 16 residues. From germline, CDR1 is SGHNT and CDR2 YYREEE (reference sequence). The V gene lost 0 bases and the J gene lost 4 bases, with 15 bases spanning the gap. CDR3 region: CASSLGQVVLSDTQYF. For the CDR3, the DNA is TGTGCCAGCAGCTTGGGGCAGGTTGTATTGTCAGATACGCAGTATTTT.

The gene calls are TRBV28 and TRBJ1-2; no definite D call. The CDR3 consists of 11 residues. Germline CDR1 is MDHEN and CDR2 is SYDVKM. V was clipped by 6 bases and J by 8 bases, with 10 bases between them. The CDR3 loop reads CASRSPWGYTF. The DNA for the CDR3 is TGTGCCAGCAGGAGTCCGTGGGGCTACACCTTC.

The chain couples TRBV19 to TRBJ2-7; 9 nucleotides agree with TRBD1. There are 16 residues in the CDR3. Germline V gene data show CDR1 as LNHDA and CDR2 as SQIVND (reference sequence). Trimming removed 8 bases from V and 2 bases from J; junction bases left unmatched: 13. The CDR3 DNA reads as TGTGCCAGTCACCCCGCCCAGGGACAGGGCACCTACGAGCAGTACTTC. Protein product: CASHPAQGQGTYEQYF.